Listed here are 24 T cell receptor beta chains from one sample, sequenced in a study of lymphopenia after photon versus proton radiotherapy. This table comes from immunoSEQ multiplex PCR, and its TCRdb copy is limited to in-frame clones, with some not included. This sample has about 25,000 clones, with roughly 87% found just once. The sequences come from peripheral blood, collected from a patient treated with photon-based radiotherapy. The receptor source for this set is a man over 45 with gastric cancer.

The CDR3, as DNA: TGCGCCAGCAGTGAGTCAGGCCCCTTAGGGTCACCCCTCCACTTT. This translates into CASSESGPLGSPLHF. The chain joins TRBV10-2 to TRBJ1-6; no clear D. CDR3 size: 15 residues. CDR1 WSHSY and CDR2 SAAADI come from the germline V gene. The ends were cut back, 0 bases at V and 10 bases at J, with 13 bases in the middle.

The rearrangement joins TRBV2 to TRBJ2-2, with TRBD1 matching over 8 bases. This CDR3 has 15 amino acids. Germline CDR1 reads SNHLY; CDR2 reads FYNNEI. Unmatched junction bases numbered 4, after V lost 6 bases and J lost 1 base. CDR3 amino acids: CASRAGTGNTGELFF. The CDR3 DNA reads as TGTGCCAGCAGAGCCGGGACAGGGAACACCGGGGAGCTGTTTTTT.

The chain has TRBV9 and TRBJ1-3; no clear D. Germline CDR1 is SGDLS and CDR2 is YYNGEE. V was clipped by 2 bases and J by 2 bases, with 8 bases between them. This CDR3 is 14 amino acids long. The DNA of the CDR3 is TGTGCCAGCAGCGTGGAACCCGCTGGAAACACCATATATTTT. Amino acid sequence: CASSVEPAGNTIYF.

V and J are TRBV5-1 and TRBJ1-5; D is perhaps TRBD1 (6 bases). V lost 2 bases to trimming and J lost 1 base, with 13 bases between them. Germline V gene lookup returns CDR1 SGHRS and CDR2 YFSETQ. This CDR3 is built from 16 residues. This chain's CDR3 is CASSLGGGGSNQPQHF. The CDR3 DNA sequence: TGCGCCAGCAGCTTAGGGGGAGGTGGGAGCAATCAGCCCCAGCATTTT.

A single count supports this clone. The chain carries TRBV5-1 and TRBJ1-1, with D hard to call. Germline V gives CDR1 SGHRS, CDR2 YFSETQ. The V end was cut by 0 bases, the J end by 2 bases, with 11 bases between. The CDR3 spans 15 residues. CDR3 sequence: CASSLDNRRNTEAFF. The DNA for the CDR3 is TGCGCCAGCAGCTTGGACAATAGGCGTAACACTGAAGCTTTCTTT. The full variable domain, its missing parts supplied by reference TRBV5-1 and TRBJ1-1, is KAGVTQTPRYLIKTRGQQVTLSCSPISGHRSVSWYQQTPGQGLQFLFEYFSETQRNKGNFPGRFSGRQFSNSRSEMNVSTLELGDSALYLCASSLDNRRNTEAFFGQGTRLTVV.

The V call is TRBV7-3, the J call TRBJ2-5; 9 bases fit TRBD2. The germline CDR1 and CDR2 sequences are SGHTA and FQGTGA. This CDR3 has 16 amino acids. J gave up 1 base and V 1 base, and 4 bases lay outside the gene matches. Here the CDR3 reads CASSLKAGGTQETQYF. The CDR3 nucleotides are TGTGCCAGCAGCTTAAAAGCGGGGGGTACCCAAGAGACCCAGTACTTC.

J is TRBJ2-3 and V is TRBV5-1; no reliable D call. Germline V gene sequence: CDR1 SGHRS, CDR2 YFSETQ. The germline V and J ends were trimmed by 0 bases and 3 bases, with 8 bases remaining between them. There are 14 residues in the CDR3. In DNA form, the CDR3 reads TGCGCCAGCAGCTTGGGGTACAAAACAGATACGCAGTATTTT. The encoded protein is CASSLGYKTDTQYF.

The rearrangement joins TRBV9 to TRBJ1-2, with TRBD1 as a possible D gene (6 bases). V lost 0 bases to trimming and J lost 7 bases, with 13 bases between them. CDR3 length equals 14 residues. Per the germline V gene, CDR1 is SGDLS and CDR2 is YYNGEE. The CDR3 DNA reads as TGTGCCAGCAGCGTAGCCTCGGGGGCAGGTGGCTACACCTTC. Translation: CASSVASGAGGYTF.

The V gene is TRBV6-8, the J gene TRBJ1-5; 9 bases line up with TRBD1. The CDR3 has 15 amino acids. With 5 bases clipped from V and 4 bases from J, the junction kept 6 bases outside the gene matches. The germline V gene encodes CDR1 MNHGY and CDR2 SAAAGT. CDR3 sequence (DNA): TGTGCCAGCAGTAAGGACAGGGGATGTAATCAGCCCCAGCATTTT. Translated, it gives CASSKDRGCNQPQHF.

V gene TRBV4-3 combines with J gene TRBJ2-2; D is unclear. V lost 0 bases and J 4 bases, leaving 6 bases between the germline ends. The CDR3 is made up of 14 amino acids. Germline lookup yields CDR1 LGHNA and CDR2 YSLEER. CDR3 in amino acids: CASSQDFGTGELFF. The CDR3 DNA reads as TGCGCCAGCAGCCAAGATTTCGGCACCGGGGAGCTGTTTTTT.

This clone was seen once. The chain combines TRBV5-6 with TRBJ2-3; D not certain. Germline values: CDR1 SGHDT, CDR2 YYEEEE. Trimming took off 1 base at V and 1 base at J, with 10 bases between the two ends. The CDR3 totals 15 residues. CDR3 in DNA: TGTGCCAGCAGCTTGTCGGGCTTTGGCACAGATACGCAGTATTTT. Its protein is CASSLSGFGTDTQYF.

The chain uses TRBV6-6 and TRBJ2-5; D ambiguous. The V end lost 7 bases, the J end lost 2 bases, and 17 bases lay between the germline ends. The CDR3 sequence is 15 residues long. The germline CDR1 and CDR2 sequences are MNHNY and SVGAGI (reference sequence). The chain's CDR3 is CASNHGKGLQETQYF. The DNA for the CDR3 is TGTGCCAGCAACCACGGCAAGGGTTTACAAGAGACCCAGTACTTC.

This clone appeared a few times. The chain has TRBV11-2 and TRBJ2-7; D unresolved. Germline values: CDR1 SGHAT, CDR2 FQNNGV. Trimming removed 1 base from V and 6 bases from J, with 10 bases in between. The CDR3 has 13 amino acids. The DNA of the CDR3 is TGTGCCAGCAGCTTAGTAGTAGGTGTCGAGCAGTACTTC. Its protein product is CASSLVVGVEQYF.

Here the CDR3 DNA reads TGTGCCAGCAGCCCGGGACAGGGTCAAGATACGCAGTATTTT. This codes for CASSPGQGQDTQYF. This chain joins TRBV5-6 and TRBJ2-3; 9 bases match TRBD1. Germline trimming cut 4 bases from V and 5 bases from J; bases unmatched to any gene: 5. Germline CDR1 SGHDT, CDR2 YYEEEE. This CDR3 comprises 14 residues.

This clone has a single count. The genes are TRBV6-1 and TRBJ2-7, with 9 bases matching TRBD2. Losses at the gene ends were 1 base for V and 4 bases for J; bases not matched to a gene: 5. Germline V gives CDR1 MNHNS, CDR2 SASEGT. The CDR3 contains 15 residues. The CDR3 DNA reads as TGTGCCAGCAGTGAAGACTCTAGCGGGGCTTACGAGCAGTACGTC. This codes for CASSEDSSGAYEQYV.

The rearrangement joins TRBV4-2 to TRBJ1-4; the D gene is possibly TRBD1 (5 bases). The CDR3 runs 17 residues. Germline V gives CDR1 LGHNA, CDR2 YNFKEQ. Trimming cost V 1 base and J 0 bases, with 12 bases left between them. As DNA, the CDR3 is TGTGCCAGCAGCCAAGTACGTACAGGTGCAACTAATGAAAAACTGTTTTTT. It yields the protein CASSQVRTGATNEKLFF.

For the CDR3, the DNA is TGTGCCAGCAGCAAACAGCACCCGGGTAATGGATCCTCCTACGAGCAGTACGTC. As protein: CASSKQHPGNGSSYEQYV. The chain is built from TRBV12-1 and TRBJ2-7. TRBV12-1 is deemed a pseudogene. The CDR3 extends over 18 amino acids.

The chain recombines TRBV6-6 with TRBJ2-7, with D possibly TRBD2 on 6 matching bases. There are 12 residues in the CDR3. V was cut by 2 bases and J by 5 bases, with 7 bases left in between. Germline CDR1 is MNHNY and CDR2 is SVGAGI (reference sequence). The CDR3 nucleotides read TGTGCCAGCAGTTACACGGGGGACGAGCAGTACTTC. This encodes CASSYTGDEQYF.

The chain joins TRBV25-1 to TRBJ2-7; TRBD1 aligns across 7 bases. The ends lost 6 bases at V and 2 bases at J; junction bases unmatched: 10. The germline CDR1 and CDR2 sequences are MGHDK and SYGVNS. This CDR3 spans 15 amino acids. In DNA form, the CDR3 reads TGTGCCAGCAGCCCCGAGGGACAGAAACCCTACGAGCAGTACTTC. It yields the protein CASSPEGQKPYEQYF.

This clone was seen only a few times. The chain has TRBV7-3 and TRBJ2-1; D is perhaps TRBD1 (6 bases). Germline CDR1 and CDR2: SGHTA and FQGTGA. The CDR3 is 12 amino acids. The V end was cut by 3 bases, the J end by 8 bases, with 8 bases between. In DNA, the CDR3 is TGTGCCAGCAGCTTTGGGGGCGATGAGCAGTTCTTC. Translating gives CASSFGGDEQFF.

The rearrangement uses TRBV2 and TRBJ2-5; 8 nucleotides agree with TRBD2. V lost 6 bases and J lost 3; bases outside the gene matches: 12. This CDR3 has 16 amino acids. CDR1 is SNHLY, CDR2 FYNNEI, per germline. The CDR3 region has the DNA TGTGCCAGCAGCCTCCTCCCGGGACTAGAGAAAGAGACCCAGTACTTC. Protein sequence: CASSLLPGLEKETQYF.

This rearrangement joins TRBV7-9 to TRBJ2-5, with a tentative D call TRBD2 (6 bases). The CDR3 runs to 15 residues. Germline CDR1 is SEHNR and CDR2 is FQNEAQ (reference sequence). V dropped 3 bases and J dropped 0 bases, with 11 bases sitting between them. CDR3 coding DNA: TGTGCCAGCAGCTTGGGGGGTCAAAACCAAGAGACCCAGTACTTC. Amino acid sequence: CASSLGGQNQETQYF.

The chain combines TRBV18 with TRBJ2-3; no reliable D call. CDR1 and CDR2 from the germline V gene are KGHSH and LQKENI. Trimming left V 3 bases short and J 5 bases short, with 6 bases between. This CDR3 region has 12 residues. This CDR3 is CASSPGRDTQYF. CDR3 nucleotides: TGTGCCAGCTCACCGGGTAGAGATACGCAGTATTTT.

This sequence joins TRBV4-1 and TRBJ2-1; 7 positions match TRBD2. The V segment lost 0 bases and the J segment 10 bases; nucleotides outside the gene matches: 6. CDR3 length equals 14 residues. Germline V gives CDR1 MGHRA, CDR2 YSYEKL. In DNA, the CDR3 is TGCGCCAGCAGCCAAGATTCCCCTAGCGGAGAGCAGTTCTTC. Translating gives CASSQDSPSGEQFF.